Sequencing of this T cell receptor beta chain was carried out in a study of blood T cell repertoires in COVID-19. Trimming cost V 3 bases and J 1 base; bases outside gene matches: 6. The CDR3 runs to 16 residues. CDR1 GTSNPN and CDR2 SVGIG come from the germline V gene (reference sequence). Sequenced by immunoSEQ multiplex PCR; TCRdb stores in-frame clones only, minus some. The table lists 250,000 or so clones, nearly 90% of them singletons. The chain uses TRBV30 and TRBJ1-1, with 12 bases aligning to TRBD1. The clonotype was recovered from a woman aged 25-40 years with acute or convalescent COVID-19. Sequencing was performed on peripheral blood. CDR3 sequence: CAWRLGQGAPNTEAFF. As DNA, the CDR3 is TGTGCCTGGAGACTGGGACAGGGGGCGCCGAACACTGAAGCTTTCTTT. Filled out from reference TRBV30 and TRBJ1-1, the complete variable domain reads SQTIHQWPATLVQPVGSPLSLECTVEGTSNPNLYWYRQAAGRGLQLLFYSVGIGQISSEVPQNLSASRPQDRQFILSSKKLLLSDSGFYLCAWRLGQGAPNTEAFFGQGTRLTVV.